This T cell receptor (beta chain) was identified in a study of T cell changes during pregnancy in multiple sclerosis. TCRdb's copy holds only in-frame clones and misses some; the assay was immunoSEQ multiplex PCR. The sample yields around 60,000 clones, approximately 92% seen once. The CDR3 is made up of 19 amino acids. In its sample, this clone was seen a few times. This sequence was found in a female donor in good health, enrolled as a control in a pregnancy study. The V and J genes are TRBV21-1 and TRBJ1-1. TRBV21-1 is assigned pseudogene status. Specimen: peripheral blood, collected in the second trimester of pregnancy. In DNA form, the CDR3 reads TGTGCCAGCACCTCACCTACCGGGAGGAGGGATCAGTGGGTAACTGAAGCTTTCTTT. Protein product: CASTSPTGRRDQWVTEAFF.